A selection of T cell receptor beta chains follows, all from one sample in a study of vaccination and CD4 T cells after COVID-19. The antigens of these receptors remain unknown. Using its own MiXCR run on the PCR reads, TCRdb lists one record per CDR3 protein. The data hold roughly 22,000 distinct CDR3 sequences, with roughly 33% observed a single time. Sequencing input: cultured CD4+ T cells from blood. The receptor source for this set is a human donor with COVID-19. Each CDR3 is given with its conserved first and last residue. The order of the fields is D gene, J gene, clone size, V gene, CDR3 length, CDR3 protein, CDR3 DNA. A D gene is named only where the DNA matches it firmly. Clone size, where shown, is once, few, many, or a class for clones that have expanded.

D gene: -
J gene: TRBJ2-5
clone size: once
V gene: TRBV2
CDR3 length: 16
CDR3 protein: CASSEASVGDKRTQYF
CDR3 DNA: TGTGCCAGCAGTGAAGCTTCGGTCGGGGATAAGAGAACCCAGTACTTC

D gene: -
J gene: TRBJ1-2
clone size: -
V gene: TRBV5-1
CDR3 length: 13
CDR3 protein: CASSLSQNYGYTF
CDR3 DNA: TGCGCCAGCAGCTTGTCACAGAACTATGGCTACACCTTC

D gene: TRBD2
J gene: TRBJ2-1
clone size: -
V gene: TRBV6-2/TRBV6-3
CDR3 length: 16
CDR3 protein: CATSSGGASSYNEQFF
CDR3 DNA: TGTGCCACCTCAAGCGGGGGGGCGAGCTCCTACAATGAGCAGTTCTTC

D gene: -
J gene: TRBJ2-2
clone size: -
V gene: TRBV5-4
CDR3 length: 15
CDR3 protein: CASSRSSPTTGELFF
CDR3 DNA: TGTGCCAGCAGTAGGAGTTCCCCAACGACCGGGGAGCTGTTTTTT

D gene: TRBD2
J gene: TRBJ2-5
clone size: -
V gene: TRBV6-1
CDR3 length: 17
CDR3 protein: CASSQSTRTSGAETQYF
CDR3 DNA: TGTGCCAGCAGTCAATCCACCCGGACTAGCGGGGCTGAGACCCAGTACTTC

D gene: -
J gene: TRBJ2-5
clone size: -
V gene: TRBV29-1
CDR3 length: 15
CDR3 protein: CSARYRALDQETQYF
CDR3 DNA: TGCAGCGCTAGATACAGGGCCCTGGACCAAGAGACCCAGTACTTC

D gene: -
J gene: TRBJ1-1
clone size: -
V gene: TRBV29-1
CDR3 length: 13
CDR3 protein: CSVAGGRNTEAFF
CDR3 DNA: TGCAGCGTTGCCGGAGGCCGGAACACTGAAGCTTTCTTT

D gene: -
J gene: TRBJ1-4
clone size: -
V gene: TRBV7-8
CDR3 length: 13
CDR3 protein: CAGGRGRNEKLFF
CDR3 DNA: TGTGCCGGAGGCAGGGGTAGGAATGAAAAACTGTTTTTT

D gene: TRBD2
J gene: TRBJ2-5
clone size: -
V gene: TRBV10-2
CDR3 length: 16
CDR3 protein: CASSRLAGKVGETQYF
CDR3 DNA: TGCGCCAGCAGTCGACTAGCGGGGAAGGTCGGGGAGACCCAGTACTTC

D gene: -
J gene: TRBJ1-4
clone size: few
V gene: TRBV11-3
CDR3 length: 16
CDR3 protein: CASSRTGARGDEKLFF
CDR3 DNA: TGTGCCAGCAGCCGAACCGGGGCCCGAGGGGATGAAAAACTGTTTTTT

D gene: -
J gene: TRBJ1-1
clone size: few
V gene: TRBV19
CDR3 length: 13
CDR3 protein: CASSIGRNTEAFF
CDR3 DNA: TGTGCCAGTAGTATTGGCAGGAACACTGAAGCTTTCTTT

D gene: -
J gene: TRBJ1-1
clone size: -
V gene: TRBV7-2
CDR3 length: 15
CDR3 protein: CASSGGPPMNTEAFF
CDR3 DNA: TGTGCCAGCAGCGGGGGTCCCCCGATGAACACTGAAGCTTTCTTT

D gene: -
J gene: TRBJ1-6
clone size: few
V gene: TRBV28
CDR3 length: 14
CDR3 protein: CASSLGTNNSPLHF
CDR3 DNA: TGTGCCAGCAGTTTAGGGACAAATAATTCACCCCTCCACTTT

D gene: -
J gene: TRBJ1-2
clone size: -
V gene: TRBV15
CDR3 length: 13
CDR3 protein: CATSRPGGYGYTF
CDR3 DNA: TGTGCCACCAGCAGACCGGGAGGCTATGGCTACACCTTC

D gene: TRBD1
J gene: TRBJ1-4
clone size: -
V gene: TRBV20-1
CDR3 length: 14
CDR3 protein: CSALRDSGNEKLFF
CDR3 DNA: TGCAGTGCTCTCCGGGACAGTGGAAATGAAAAACTGTTTTTT

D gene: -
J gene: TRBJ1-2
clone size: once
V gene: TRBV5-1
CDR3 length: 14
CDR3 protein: CASSLGTANYGYTF
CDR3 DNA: TGCGCCAGCAGCTTGGGGACAGCTAACTATGGCTACACCTTC

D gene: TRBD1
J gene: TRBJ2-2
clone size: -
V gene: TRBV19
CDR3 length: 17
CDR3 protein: CASSLNRDRGGTGELFF
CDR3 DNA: TGTGCCAGTAGTCTCAACCGGGACAGGGGAGGGACCGGGGAGCTGTTTTTT

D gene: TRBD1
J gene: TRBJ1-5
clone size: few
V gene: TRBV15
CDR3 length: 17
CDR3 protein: CATSRGMTGNSNQPQHF
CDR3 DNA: TGTGCCACCAGCAGAGGGATGACAGGGAATAGCAATCAGCCCCAGCATTTT

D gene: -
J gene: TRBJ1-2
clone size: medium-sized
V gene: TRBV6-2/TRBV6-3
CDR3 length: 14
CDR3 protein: CASSYGGLAFGYTF
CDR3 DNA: TGTGCCAGCAGTTACGGAGGGCTCGCCTTTGGCTACACCTTC

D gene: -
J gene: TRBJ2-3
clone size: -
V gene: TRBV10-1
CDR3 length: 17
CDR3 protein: CASSEFCGRGKADTQYF
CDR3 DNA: TGCGCCAGCAGTGAGTTTTGTGGCAGGGGCAAAGCAGATACGCAGTATTTT

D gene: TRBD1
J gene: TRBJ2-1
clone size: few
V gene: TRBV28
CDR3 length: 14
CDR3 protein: CASSSGQVHNEQFF
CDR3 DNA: TGTGCCAGCAGTTCGGGACAGGTCCACAATGAGCAGTTCTTC

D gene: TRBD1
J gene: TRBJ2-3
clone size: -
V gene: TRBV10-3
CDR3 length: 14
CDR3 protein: CAIKRGQGTDTQYF
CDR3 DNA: TGTGCCATCAAAAGGGGACAGGGCACAGATACGCAGTATTTT

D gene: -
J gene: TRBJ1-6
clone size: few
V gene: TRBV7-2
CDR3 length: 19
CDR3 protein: CASSLEFPGLSSYNSPLHF
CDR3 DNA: TGTGCCAGCAGCTTAGAATTCCCGGGATTGAGCTCCTATAATTCACCCCTCCACTTT

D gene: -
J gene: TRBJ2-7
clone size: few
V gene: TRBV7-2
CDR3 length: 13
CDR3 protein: CASSLGDGGEQYF
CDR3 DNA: TGTGCCAGCAGCCTAGGGGATGGGGGCGAGCAGTACTTC

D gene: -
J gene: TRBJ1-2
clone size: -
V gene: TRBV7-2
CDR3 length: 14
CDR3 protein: CASSFPRRNYGYTF
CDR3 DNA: TGTGCCAGCAGCTTCCCCAGACGGAACTATGGCTACACCTTC

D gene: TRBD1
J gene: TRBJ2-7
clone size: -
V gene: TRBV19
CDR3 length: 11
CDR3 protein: CASSGQGGQYF
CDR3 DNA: TGTGCCAGTAGTGGACAGGGAGGGCAGTACTTC

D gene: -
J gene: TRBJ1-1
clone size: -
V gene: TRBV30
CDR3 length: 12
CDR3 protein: CAWIQRDTEAFF
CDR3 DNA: TGTGCCTGGATACAGAGGGACACTGAAGCTTTCTTT

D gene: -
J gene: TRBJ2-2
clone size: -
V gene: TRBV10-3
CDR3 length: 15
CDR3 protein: CAITGEASNTGELFF
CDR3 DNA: TGTGCCATCACAGGGGAGGCGTCGAACACCGGGGAGCTGTTTTTT

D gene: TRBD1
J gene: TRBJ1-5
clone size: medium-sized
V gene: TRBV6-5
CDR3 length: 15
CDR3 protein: CASSYTTGRNQPQHF
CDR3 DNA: TGTGCCAGCAGTTACACGACAGGGCGCAATCAGCCCCAGCATTTT

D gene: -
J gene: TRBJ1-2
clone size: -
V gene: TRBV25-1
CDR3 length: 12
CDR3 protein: CASSRRDYGYTF
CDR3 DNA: TGTGCCAGCAGTCGGCGGGACTATGGCTACACCTTC

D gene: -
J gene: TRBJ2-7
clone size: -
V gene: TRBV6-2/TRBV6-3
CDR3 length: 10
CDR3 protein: CASGDGEQYF
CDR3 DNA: TGTGCCAGCGGAGACGGCGAGCAGTACTTC

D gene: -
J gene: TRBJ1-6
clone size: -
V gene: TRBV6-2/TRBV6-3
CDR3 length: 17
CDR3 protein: CASSWDALSSYNSPLHF
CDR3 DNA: TGTGCCAGCAGTTGGGATGCCTTGAGCTCCTATAATTCACCCCTCCACTTT

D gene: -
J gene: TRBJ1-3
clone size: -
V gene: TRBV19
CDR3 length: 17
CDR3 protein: CASSIDGLGTARNTIYF
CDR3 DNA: TGTGCCAGTAGTATAGACGGATTGGGGACGGCAAGAAACACCATATATTTT

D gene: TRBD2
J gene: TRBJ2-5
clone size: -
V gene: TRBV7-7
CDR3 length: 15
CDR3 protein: CASSFGLAEQETQYF
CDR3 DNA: TGTGCTAGCAGCTTTGGACTAGCGGAACAAGAGACCCAGTACTTC

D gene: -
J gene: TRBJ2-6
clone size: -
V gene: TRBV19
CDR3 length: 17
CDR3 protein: CASSIGEGVSGANVLTF
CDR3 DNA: TGTGCCAGTAGTATAGGTGAAGGAGTCTCTGGGGCCAACGTCCTGACTTTC

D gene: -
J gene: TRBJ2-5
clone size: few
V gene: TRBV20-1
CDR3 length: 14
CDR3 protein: CSASPVALGETQYF
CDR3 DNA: TGCAGTGCTAGCCCCGTAGCCCTAGGGGAGACCCAGTACTTC